This TCR beta chain came from a study of T cell clonality in common variable immunodeficiency (dated by TCRdb to between 2014 and 2017). Most of the CVID patients and most of the healthy controls were of Caucasian heritage. From each donor, roughly 4.5 to 8 ml of heparinized peripheral whole blood was collected. Genomic DNA from adults with common variable immune deficiency (CVID) and from healthy adult controls was used to sequence TCRbeta CDR3 repertoires. The control group comprised some 22 healthy adult volunteers, roughly twelve female and around ten male, aged roughly 20 to 75 years with a mean age of around 32. Diluted blood was subjected to density centrifugation over Hypaque 1077 or Ficoll-Paque for isolation of peripheral blood mononuclear cells. Genomic DNA was obtained from unsorted mononuclear cells using either Qiagen column purification or a centrifugation-based method. CVID samples and control samples contributed equivalent amounts of genomic DNA as sequencing input. For every sample, a 60 bp segment covering the rearranged TCRbeta CDR3 region was amplified and then sequenced. The immunoSEQ assay, a bias-corrected multiplex PCR combined with high-throughput sequencing, was used to amplify TCRbeta. The study's processing was this. Each unique nucleotide sequence was treated as a clone and annotated with V, D and J genes, copy number and frequency. Sequences were labeled productive if in frame, and non-productive if out of frame or containing stop codons. As previously described, clonality was calculated on the basis of Shannon's entropy. The predicted amino acid sequences of productive clones were used to derive mean CDR3 Kyte-Doolittle hydropathy. Using the R hclust function, scaled V gene usage was clustered hierarchically with Manhattan distance and complete linkage. Sharing of clones by CDR3 amino acid sequence was evaluated through resampling of 12 repertoires per group over 100 rounds. The repertoires were searched for around 72 published EBV-specific and fewer than 250 published CMV-specific TCRbeta sequences. A couple of CVID samples that yielded fewer than 10,000 sequences were excluded from the analysis, so roughly 40 CVID repertoires were retained. The table was pulled from immuneACCESS by TCRdb, which kept in-frame rearrangements only. Such tables lose some clones; where checked, under half of the loss comes from unresolved V genes, and the rest has no known cause. V, J and clone size reflect that table, while D and trimming were determined from the DNA. The table shows roughly 43,000 clones here, with no singletons. Approximately 0.71% of the sample lies in the top ten.

The CDR3 has 14 amino acids, counting the end cysteine and phenylalanine. The DNA has 33 bases, all within the CDR3, and is read from base 1. From a lookup of the germline V gene, CDR1 and CDR2 are LGHNT and FRNRAP. V loses 5 bases at its end and J loses 3 bases; junction bases beyond the gene matches: 2. This clone was seen ten or more times. What this receptor recognizes is not known. The read is 3 residues too short to cover the CDR3 end, so that end is filled in from the germline J gene. Study-wide findings and limitations: The authors noted that sequencing repertoires of T cell subpopulations would be needed to clarify what caused the increased clonality in CVID. CVID subjects shared fewer TCRbeta clones with each other than healthy controls did (p < 0.0001). TCRbeta clonality was higher in CVID subjects than in healthy controls (t-test p = 0.018), and the increase was most characteristic of about a third of subjects. CVID TCRbeta sequences were reported to have fewer deletions and N-nucleotide insertions and to lack highly modified clones with 13 or more V deletions. Differences among patients in the CVID cohort limited the correlations between repertoire features and clinical complications. Even though DNA input was the same, control samples had an average of approximately 82,000 unique sequences each, compared with some 32,000 in CVID samples.

The sequence was obtained from a person between 18 and 75 years old in good health. Recombination joined TRBV12-5 with TRBJ2-5, with TRBD2 identical over 11 junction bases. Sequenced material: peripheral blood mononuclear cells. The sequenced part of the CDR3 DNA is TGTGCTAGTGGTCTGACTAGCGGGGAAGAGACC. The resulting protein is CASGLTSGEET. The whole CDR3 reads CASGLTSGEETQYF.